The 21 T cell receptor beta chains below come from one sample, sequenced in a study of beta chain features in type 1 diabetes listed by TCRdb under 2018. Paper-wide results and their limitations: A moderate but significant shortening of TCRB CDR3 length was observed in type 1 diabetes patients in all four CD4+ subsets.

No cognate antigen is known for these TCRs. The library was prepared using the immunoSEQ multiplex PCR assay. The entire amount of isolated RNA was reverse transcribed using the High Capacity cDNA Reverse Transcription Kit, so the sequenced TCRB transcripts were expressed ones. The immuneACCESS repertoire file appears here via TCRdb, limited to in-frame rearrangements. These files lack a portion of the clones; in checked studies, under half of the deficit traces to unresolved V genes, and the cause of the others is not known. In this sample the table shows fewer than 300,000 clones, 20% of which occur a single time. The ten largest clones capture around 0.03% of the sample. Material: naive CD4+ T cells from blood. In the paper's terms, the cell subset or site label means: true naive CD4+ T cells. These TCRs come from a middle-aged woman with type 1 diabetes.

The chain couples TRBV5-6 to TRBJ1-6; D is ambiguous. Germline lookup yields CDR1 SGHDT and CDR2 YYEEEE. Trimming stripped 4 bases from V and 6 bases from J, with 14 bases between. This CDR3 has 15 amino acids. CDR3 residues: CASSVGELGNSPLHF. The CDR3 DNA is TGTGCCAGCAGCGTCGGGGAGCTTGGTAATTCACCCCTCCACTTT. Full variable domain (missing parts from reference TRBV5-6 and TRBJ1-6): DAGVTQSPTHLIKTRGQQVTLRCSPKSGHDTVSWYQQALGQGPQFIFQYYEEEERQRGNFPDRFSGHQFPNYSSELNVNALLLGDSALYLCASSVGELGNSPLHFGNGTRLTVT.

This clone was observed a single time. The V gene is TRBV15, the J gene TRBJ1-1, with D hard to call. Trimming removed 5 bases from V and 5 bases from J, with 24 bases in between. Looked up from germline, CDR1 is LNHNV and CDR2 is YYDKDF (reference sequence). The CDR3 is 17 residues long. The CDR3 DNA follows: TGTGCCACCAGCCCCTATGGCTCTGGCATCGGAGAAACTGAAGCTTTCTTT. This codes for CATSPYGSGIGETEAFF.

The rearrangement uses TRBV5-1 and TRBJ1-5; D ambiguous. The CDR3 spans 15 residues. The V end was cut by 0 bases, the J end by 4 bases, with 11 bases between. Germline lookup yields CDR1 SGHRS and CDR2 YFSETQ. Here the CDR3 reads CASSLGAVWNQPQHF. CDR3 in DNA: TGCGCCAGCAGCTTGGGGGCAGTCTGGAATCAGCCCCAGCATTTT.

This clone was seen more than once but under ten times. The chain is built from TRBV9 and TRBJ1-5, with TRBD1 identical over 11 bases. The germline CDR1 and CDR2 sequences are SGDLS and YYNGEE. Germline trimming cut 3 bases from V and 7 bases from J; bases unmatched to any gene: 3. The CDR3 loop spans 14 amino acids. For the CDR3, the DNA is TGTGCCAGCAGCGGGACAGGGGGCGGGCAGCCCCAGCATTTT. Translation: CASSGTGGGQPQHF.

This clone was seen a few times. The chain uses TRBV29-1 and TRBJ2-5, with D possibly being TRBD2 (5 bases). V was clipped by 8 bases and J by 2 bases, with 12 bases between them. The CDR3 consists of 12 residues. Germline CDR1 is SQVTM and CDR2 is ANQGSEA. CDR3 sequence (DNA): TGCAGCTTCGGACTCGTACAAGAGACCCAGTACTTC. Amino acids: CSFGLVQETQYF.

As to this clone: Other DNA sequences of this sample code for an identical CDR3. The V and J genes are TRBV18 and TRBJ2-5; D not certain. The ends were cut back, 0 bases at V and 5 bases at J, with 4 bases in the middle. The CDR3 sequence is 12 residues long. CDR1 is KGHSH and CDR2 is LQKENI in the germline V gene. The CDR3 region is CASSPPAETQYF. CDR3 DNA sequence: TGTGCCAGCTCACCACCAGCCGAGACCCAGTACTTC.

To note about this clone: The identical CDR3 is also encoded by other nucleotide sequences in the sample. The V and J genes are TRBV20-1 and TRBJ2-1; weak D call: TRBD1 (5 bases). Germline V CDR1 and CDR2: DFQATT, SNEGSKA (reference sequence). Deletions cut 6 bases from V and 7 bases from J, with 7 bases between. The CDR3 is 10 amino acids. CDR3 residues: CSAQGNEQFF. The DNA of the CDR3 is TGCAGTGCCCAGGGAAATGAGCAGTTCTTC.

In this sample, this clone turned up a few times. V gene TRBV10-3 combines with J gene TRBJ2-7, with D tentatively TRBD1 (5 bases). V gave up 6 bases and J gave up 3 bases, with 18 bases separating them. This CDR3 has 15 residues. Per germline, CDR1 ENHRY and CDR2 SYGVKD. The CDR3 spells CAISGISGAGYEQYF. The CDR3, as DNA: TGTGCCATCAGCGGAATAAGTGGGGCCGGCTACGAGCAGTACTTC.

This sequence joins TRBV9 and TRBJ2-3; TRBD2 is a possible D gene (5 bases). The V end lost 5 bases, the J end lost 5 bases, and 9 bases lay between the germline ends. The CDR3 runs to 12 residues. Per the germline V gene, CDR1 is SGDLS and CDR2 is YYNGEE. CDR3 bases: TGTGCCAGCAGTCGGGGTAAAGATACGCAGTATTTT. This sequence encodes CASSRGKDTQYF.

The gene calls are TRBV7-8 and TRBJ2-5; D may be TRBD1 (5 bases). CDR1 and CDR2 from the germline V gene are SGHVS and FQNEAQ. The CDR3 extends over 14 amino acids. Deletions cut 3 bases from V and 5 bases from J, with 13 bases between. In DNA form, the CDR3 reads TGTGCCAGCAGCTTCTGGCAGGGTGTCGAGACCCAGTACTTC. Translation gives CASSFWQGVETQYF.

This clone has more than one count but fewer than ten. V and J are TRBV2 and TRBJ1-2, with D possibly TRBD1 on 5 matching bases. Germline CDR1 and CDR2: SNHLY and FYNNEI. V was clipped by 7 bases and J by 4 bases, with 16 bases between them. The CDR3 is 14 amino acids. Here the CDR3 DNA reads TGTGCCAGCACCGGGACTCCGGAGGGCTATGGCTACACCTTC. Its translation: CASTGTPEGYGYTF.

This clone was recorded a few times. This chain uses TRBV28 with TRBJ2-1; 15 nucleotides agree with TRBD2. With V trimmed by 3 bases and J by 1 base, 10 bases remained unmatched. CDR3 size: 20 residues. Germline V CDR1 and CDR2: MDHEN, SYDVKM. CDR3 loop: CASSLGGLAGGSLSYNEQFF. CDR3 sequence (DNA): TGTGCCAGCAGTTTGGGGGGACTAGCGGGAGGTTCTCTATCCTACAATGAGCAGTTCTTC.

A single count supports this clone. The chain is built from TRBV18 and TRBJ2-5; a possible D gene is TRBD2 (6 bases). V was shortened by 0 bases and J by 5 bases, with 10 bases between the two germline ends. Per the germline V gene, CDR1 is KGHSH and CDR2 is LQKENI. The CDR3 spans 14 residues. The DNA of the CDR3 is TGTGCCAGCTCACCACCCTCGGGGGTGGAGACCCAGTACTTC. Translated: CASSPPSGVETQYF.

CDR3 residues: CASSLRGKETQYF. CDR3 nucleotides: TGCGCCAGCAGCTTGCGAGGGAAAGAGACCCAGTACTTC. The chain employs TRBV5-1 and TRBJ2-5, with a tentative D call TRBD2 (5 bases). Germline assignment: CDR1 SGHRS and CDR2 YFSETQ. CDR3 length: 13 amino acids. V was trimmed by 1 base and J by 3 bases, leaving 7 bases between them. The entire variable domain, with the rest obtained from reference TRBV5-1 and TRBJ2-5, is as follows: KAGVTQTPRYLIKTRGQQVTLSCSPISGHRSVSWYQQTPGQGLQFLFEYFSETQRNKGNFPGRFSGRQFSNSRSEMNVSTLELGDSALYLCASSLRGKETQYFGPGTRLLVL.

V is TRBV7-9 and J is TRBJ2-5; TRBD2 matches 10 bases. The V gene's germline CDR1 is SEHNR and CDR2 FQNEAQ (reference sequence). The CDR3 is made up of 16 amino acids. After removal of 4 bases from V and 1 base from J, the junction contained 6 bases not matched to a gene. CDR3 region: CASSYGTSDLQETQYF. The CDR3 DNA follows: TGTGCCAGCAGCTACGGGACTAGCGACCTCCAAGAGACCCAGTACTTC.

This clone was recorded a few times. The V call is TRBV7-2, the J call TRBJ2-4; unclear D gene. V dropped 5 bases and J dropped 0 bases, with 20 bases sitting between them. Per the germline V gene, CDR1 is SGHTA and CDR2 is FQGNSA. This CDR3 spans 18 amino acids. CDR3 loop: CASSPHGFSIEAKNIQYF. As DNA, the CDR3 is TGTGCCAGCAGCCCCCACGGGTTCTCAATCGAAGCCAAAAACATTCAGTACTTC.

CDR3: CSVSAGGRKNEQFF. The CDR3 coding sequence is TGCAGCGTTTCGGCGGGAGGTAGGAAGAATGAGCAGTTCTTC. The chain carries TRBV29-1 and TRBJ2-1; 8 bases agree with TRBD2. From germline, CDR1 is SQVTM and CDR2 ANQGSEA. After removal of 5 bases from V and 7 bases from J, the junction contained 10 bases not matched to a gene. CDR3 length equals 14 residues.

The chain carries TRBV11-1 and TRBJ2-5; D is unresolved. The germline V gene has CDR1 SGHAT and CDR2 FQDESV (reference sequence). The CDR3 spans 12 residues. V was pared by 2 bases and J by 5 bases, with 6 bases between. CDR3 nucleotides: TGTGCCAGCAGCTTATCCGGGGAGACCCAGTACTTC. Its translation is CASSLSGETQYF.

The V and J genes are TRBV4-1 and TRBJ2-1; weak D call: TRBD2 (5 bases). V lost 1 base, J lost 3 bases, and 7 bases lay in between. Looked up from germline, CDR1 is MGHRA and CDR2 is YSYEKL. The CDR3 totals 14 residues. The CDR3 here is CASSQAGVYNEQFF. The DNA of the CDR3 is TGCGCCAGCAGCCAAGCCGGGGTCTACAATGAGCAGTTCTTC.

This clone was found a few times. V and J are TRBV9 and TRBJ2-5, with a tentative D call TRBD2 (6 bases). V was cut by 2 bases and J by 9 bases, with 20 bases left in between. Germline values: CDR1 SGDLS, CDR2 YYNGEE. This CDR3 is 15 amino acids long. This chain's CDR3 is CASSVVGLPFGAQYF. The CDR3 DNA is TGTGCCAGCAGCGTTGTGGGACTGCCATTTGGAGCCCAGTACTTC.

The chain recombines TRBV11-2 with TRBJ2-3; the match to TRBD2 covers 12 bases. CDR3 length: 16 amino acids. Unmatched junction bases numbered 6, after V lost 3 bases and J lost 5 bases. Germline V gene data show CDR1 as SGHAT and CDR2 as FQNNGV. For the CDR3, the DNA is TGTGCCAGCAGCTTTGAGAGACTAGCGGGAGTAGATACGCAGTATTTT. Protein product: CASSFERLAGVDTQYF.